Following are 9 T cell receptor beta chains from one sample sequenced in a study of blood T cells in healthy people across ages. Then a second PCR, running about 6 to 11 cycles, was carried out with a sample-barcoded 5' primer and a J-beta primer mix. In TCRdb, the 5' RACE reads were re-called with MiXCR into one record per CDR3 protein. Counted here are approximately 1.5 million distinct CDR3 sequences, approximately 42% occurring once; the ten biggest clones make up about 4%. What was sequenced was blood. The receptors were sampled from a woman aged 18 to 35 in good health.

The chain recombines TRBV5-1 with TRBJ1-1; 9 bases map to TRBD1. Germline CDR1 is SGHRS and CDR2 is YFSETQ. V trimming: 4 bases; J trimming: 3 bases; junction bases outside the gene matches: 4. There are 14 residues in the CDR3. CDR3 in amino acids: CASSETGGYTEAFF. CDR3 nucleotides: TGCGCCAGCAGCGAGACAGGGGGGTACACTGAAGCTTTCTTT.

This clonotype was counted only a few times. The rearrangement links TRBV20-1 to TRBJ2-7; no reliable D call. Trimming left V 6 bases short and J 0 bases short, with 12 bases between. The CDR3 totals 13 residues. Looked up from germline, CDR1 is DFQATT and CDR2 is SNEGSKA (reference sequence). DNA for the CDR3: TGCAGTGCAGCAGACTCAGGCTCCTACGAGCAGTACTTC. It specifies CSAADSGSYEQYF.

V and J are TRBV5-6 and TRBJ1-1, with a tentative D call TRBD1 (5 bases). The CDR3 consists of 14 residues. Trimming took 3 bases from V and 4 from J, leaving 13 bases between them. The germline CDR1 and CDR2 sequences are SGHDT and YYEEEE. This CDR3 reads CASSWWGSGTEAFF. The CDR3 DNA follows: TGTGCCAGCAGCTGGTGGGGGTCCGGCACTGAAGCTTTCTTT.

This clonotype came up a few times. The rearrangement links TRBV20-1 to TRBJ1-2; maybe TRBD1 (6 bases). Trimming took off 3 bases at V and 0 bases at J, with 11 bases between the two ends. This CDR3 has 14 residues. CDR1 is DFQATT and CDR2 is SNEGSKA in the germline V gene (reference sequence). The CDR3 here is CSARGHGANYGYTF. For the CDR3, the DNA is TGCAGTGCTAGGGGACACGGCGCTAACTATGGCTACACCTTC.

This clonotype has only a few counts. The rearrangement links TRBV15 to TRBJ2-1; D gene uncertain. CDR3 length equals 16 residues. Trimming took off 0 bases at V and 6 bases at J, with 15 bases between the two ends. Germline CDR1 reads LNHNV; CDR2 reads YYDKDF (reference sequence). CDR3 nucleotide sequence: TGTGCCACCAGCAGAGATGGGCCACTCCTTGGCAATGAGCAGTTCTTC. Protein: CATSRDGPLLGNEQFF.

In this sample, this clonotype turned up a few times. The chain has TRBV10-3 and TRBJ2-4; D unresolved. CDR3 length: 19 amino acids. Trimming cost V 3 bases and J 0 bases, with 21 bases left between them. The germline V gene encodes CDR1 ENHRY and CDR2 SYGVKD. The CDR3 nucleotides read TGTGCCATCAGTGACTCCCCTCCGGCCAGCGCCCTAGCCAAAAACATTCAGTACTTC. Encoded protein: CAISDSPPASALAKNIQYF.

This rearrangement joins TRBV12-3 or TRBV12-4 to TRBJ2-1, with D tentatively TRBD1 or TRBD2 (5 bases each). The CDR3 is made up of 13 amino acids. V was cut by 5 bases and J by 6 bases, with 11 bases left in between. CDR3 protein: CASSRDDPNEQFF. CDR3 nucleotide sequence: TGTGCCAGCAGTCGGGACGACCCCAATGAGCAGTTCTTC.

V usage is TRBV7-9 and J usage is TRBJ2-1; 9 nucleotides match TRBD1. Germline values: CDR1 SEHNR, CDR2 FQNEAQ (reference sequence). CDR3 length: 13 amino acids. Trimming cost V 6 bases and J 9 bases; bases outside gene matches: 6. CDR3 protein: CASSGTGSGEQFF. CDR3 nucleotides: TGTGCCAGCAGTGGGACAGGGTCCGGTGAGCAGTTCTTC.

This clonotype has more than one count but fewer than ten. This rearrangement joins TRBV27 to TRBJ1-1; no reliable D call. Germline V lookup: CDR1 MNHEY, CDR2 SMNVEV (reference sequence). The CDR3 has 14 residues. Trimming shortened V by 5 bases and J by 0 bases, and 10 bases separated the two germline ends. The CDR3 nucleotides read TGTGCCAGCAGTCCCCTTATGGTGAACACTGAAGCTTTCTTT. Translation: CASSPLMVNTEAFF.